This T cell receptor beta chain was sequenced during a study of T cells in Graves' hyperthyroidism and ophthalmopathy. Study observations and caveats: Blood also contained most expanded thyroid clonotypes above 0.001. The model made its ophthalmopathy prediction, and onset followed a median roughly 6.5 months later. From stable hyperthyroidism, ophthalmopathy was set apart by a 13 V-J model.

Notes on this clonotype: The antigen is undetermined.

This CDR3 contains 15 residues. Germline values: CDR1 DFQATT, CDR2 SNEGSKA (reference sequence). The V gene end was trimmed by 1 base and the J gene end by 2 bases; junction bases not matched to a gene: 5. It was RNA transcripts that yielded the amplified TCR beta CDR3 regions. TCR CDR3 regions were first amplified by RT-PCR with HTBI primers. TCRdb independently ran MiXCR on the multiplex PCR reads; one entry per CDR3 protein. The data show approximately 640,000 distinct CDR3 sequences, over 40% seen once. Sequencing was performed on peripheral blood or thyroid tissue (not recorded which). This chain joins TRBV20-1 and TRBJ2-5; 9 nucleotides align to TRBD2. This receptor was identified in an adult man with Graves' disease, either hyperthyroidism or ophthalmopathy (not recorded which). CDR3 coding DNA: TGCAGTGCTAGAGTGGGTACTAGCGGGCAAGAGACCCAGTACTTC. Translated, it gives CSARVGTSGQETQYF.